A single sample gave rise to the 9 T cell receptor beta chains below, sequenced in a study of OX40 agonist ivuxolimab in advanced cancers. TCRdb's copy holds only in-frame clones and misses some; the assay was immunoSEQ multiplex PCR. The table records fewer than 55,000 clones, 80% to 90% of them present only once. The source material was CD4+ or CD8+ T cells sorted from blood, sampled in a trial of the OX40 agonist ivuxolimab. These receptor sequences come from an adult with an advanced solid tumor such as melanoma, head and neck, liver or kidney cancer.

The chain couples TRBV15 to TRBJ2-1; D not resolved. Looked up from germline, CDR1 is LNHNV and CDR2 is YYDKDF (reference sequence). There are 13 residues in the CDR3. V was pared by 0 bases and J by 8 bases, with 8 bases between. This CDR3 reads CATSRDRAHEQFF. CDR3 DNA sequence: TGTGCCACCAGCAGAGATAGGGCGCATGAGCAGTTCTTC.

The CDR3 protein is CASRWGLAGGRTYEQYF. The CDR3 bases are TGTGCAAGTCGCTGGGGACTAGCGGGAGGCAGGACCTACGAGCAGTACTTC. The chain uses TRBV12-2 and TRBJ2-7; TRBD2, as called in the table, went unchecked against the DNA. TRBV12-2 is a pseudogene segment. The CDR3 has 17 amino acids.

V gene TRBV18 combines with J gene TRBJ2-1; 8 bases fit TRBD2. The junction had 4 bases not matched to a gene; V was cut back by 2 bases and J by 4 bases. The V gene's germline CDR1 is KGHSH and CDR2 LQKENI. CDR3 length: 15 residues. DNA of the CDR3: TGTGCCAGCTCACCAAACAGCGGGGGATACAATGAGCAGTTCTTC. Its protein product is CASSPNSGGYNEQFF.

This clone was counted only a few times. V gene TRBV14 combines with J gene TRBJ2-4, with TRBD2 identical over 7 bases. Germline trimming cut 0 bases from V and 0 bases from J; bases unmatched to any gene: 5. This CDR3 comprises 17 residues. The germline V gene has CDR1 SGHDN and CDR2 FVKESK. CDR3 amino acids: CASSQDRGGLAKNIQYF. The CDR3 region has the DNA TGTGCCAGCAGCCAAGATCGCGGGGGTTTAGCCAAAAACATTCAGTACTTC.

The rearrangement joins TRBV6-1 to TRBJ2-7; no clear D. The V and J ends lost 5 bases and 0 bases respectively, with 11 bases between them. There are 14 residues in the CDR3. The germline gives CDR1 MNHNS, CDR2 SASEGT. This CDR3 reads CASSFPTTSYEQYF. As DNA, the CDR3 is TGTGCCAGCAGTTTCCCAACAACCTCCTACGAGCAGTACTTC.

This clone appeared a single time. This chain uses TRBV28 with TRBJ1-3; D is ambiguous. CDR1 MDHEN and CDR2 SYDVKM come from the germline V gene. V lost 5 bases and J 7 bases, leaving 18 bases between the germline ends. This CDR3 is built from 15 residues. CDR3: CASSIPGTAGNTIYF. The DNA for the CDR3 is TGTGCCAGCAGTATCCCGGGCACAGCCGGGAACACCATATATTTT.

This clone was picked up a small number of times. This sequence joins TRBV15 and TRBJ2-6; unclear D gene. Per the germline V gene, CDR1 is LNHNV and CDR2 is YYDKDF (reference sequence). CDR3 length: 16 amino acids. The V end was cut by 0 bases, the J end by 4 bases, with 10 bases between. CDR3 residues: CATSREVGSGANVLTF. The CDR3 nucleotides read TGTGCCACCAGCAGAGAAGTAGGGTCAGGGGCCAACGTCCTGACTTTC. The complete variable domain, with remaining parts taken from reference TRBV15 and TRBJ2-6, reads DAMVIQNPRYQVTQFGKPVTLSCSQTLNHNVMYWYQQKSSQAPKLLFHYYDKDFNNEADTPDNFQSRRPNTSFCFLDIRSPGLGDTAMYLCATSREVGSGANVLTFGAGSRLTVL.

This clone was counted a few times. This chain connects TRBV2 to TRBJ1-4; tentatively, D is TRBD1 (5 bases). From germline, CDR1 is SNHLY and CDR2 FYNNEI. This CDR3 is 14 amino acids long. The V end lost 6 bases, the J end lost 5 bases, and 13 bases lay between the germline ends. The CDR3 sequence is CASRKDRRNEKLFF. The DNA of the CDR3 is TGTGCCAGCAGGAAAGACAGAAGGAATGAAAAACTGTTTTTT.

The gene calls are TRBV7-9 and TRBJ1-2, with 9 bases lining up with TRBD1. Germline CDR1 reads SEHNR; CDR2 reads FQNEAQ (reference sequence). The CDR3 sequence is 16 residues long. The J segment lost 4 bases and the V segment lost 5 bases, leaving 11 bases of the junction unmatched. CDR3 in amino acids: CASSPTRDRDLYGYTF. CDR3 in DNA: TGTGCCAGCAGCCCAACGAGGGACAGGGATCTCTATGGCTACACCTTC.